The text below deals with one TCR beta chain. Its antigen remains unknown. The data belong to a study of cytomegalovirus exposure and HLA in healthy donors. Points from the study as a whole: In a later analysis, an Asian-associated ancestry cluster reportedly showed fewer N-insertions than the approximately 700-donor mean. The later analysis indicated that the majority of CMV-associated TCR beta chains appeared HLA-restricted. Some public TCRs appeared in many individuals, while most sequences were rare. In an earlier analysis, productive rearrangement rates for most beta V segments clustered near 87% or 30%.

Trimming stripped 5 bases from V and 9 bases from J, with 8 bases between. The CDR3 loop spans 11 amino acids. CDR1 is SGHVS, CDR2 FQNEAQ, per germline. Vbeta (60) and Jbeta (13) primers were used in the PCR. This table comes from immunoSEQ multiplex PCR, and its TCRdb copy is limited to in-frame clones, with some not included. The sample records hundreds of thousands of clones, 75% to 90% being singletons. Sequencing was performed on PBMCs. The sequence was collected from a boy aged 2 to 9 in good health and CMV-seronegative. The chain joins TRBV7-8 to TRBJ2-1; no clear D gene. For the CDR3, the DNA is TGTGCCAGCAGCAAAAAGAGTGAGCAGTTCTTC. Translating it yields CASSKKSEQFF.